The sequence of this TCR beta chain was determined in a study of T-cell memory formation after mild COVID-19. The wider study: TCR clustering was largely donor specific.

V dropped 6 bases and J dropped 5; count of bases not matched to a gene: 9. The CDR3 is made up of 15 amino acids. In TCRdb, the 5' RACE reads were re-called with MiXCR into one record per CDR3 protein. The sample lists hundreds of thousands of distinct CDR3 sequences, approximately 21% occurring once. General study findings and limits: Contracting CD4+ clones lay largely in CM and EM, with CD8+ ones residing in EMRA. Contracting clones, day 15 to 85, had balanced CD4/CD8, and later expanders favored CD4+. Specificity for SARS-CoV-2 was not confirmed among the second-wave clones peaking on day 37.

This clonotype was counted only a few times. The antigen is undetermined. This sequence was found in an adult woman who had mild COVID-19 (a few samples of this study predate the infection). Cell type and time point are not known. The chain uses TRBV12-3 or TRBV12-4 and TRBJ1-5; TRBD1 aligns across 8 bases. The sequenced sample consisted of PBMCs or a T cell subset sorted from them (not recorded which). In DNA form, the CDR3 reads TGTGCCAGCAGGGAGCCTGGGACAGGCGATCAGCCCCAGCATTTT. Residues: CASREPGTGDQPQHF.